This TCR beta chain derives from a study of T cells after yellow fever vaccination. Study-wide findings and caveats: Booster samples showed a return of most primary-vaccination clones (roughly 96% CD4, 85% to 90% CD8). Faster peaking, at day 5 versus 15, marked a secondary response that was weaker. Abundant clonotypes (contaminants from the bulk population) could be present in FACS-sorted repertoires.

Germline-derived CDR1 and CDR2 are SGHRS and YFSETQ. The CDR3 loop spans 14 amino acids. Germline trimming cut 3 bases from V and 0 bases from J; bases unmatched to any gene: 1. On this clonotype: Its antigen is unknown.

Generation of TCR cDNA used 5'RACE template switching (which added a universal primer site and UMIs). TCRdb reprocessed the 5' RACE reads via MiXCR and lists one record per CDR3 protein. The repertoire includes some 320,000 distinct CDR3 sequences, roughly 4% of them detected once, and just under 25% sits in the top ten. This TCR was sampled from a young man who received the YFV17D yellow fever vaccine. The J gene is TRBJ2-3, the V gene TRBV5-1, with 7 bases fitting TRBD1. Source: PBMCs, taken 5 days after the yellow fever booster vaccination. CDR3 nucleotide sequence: TGCGCCAGCAGCTCGGGACAGAGCACAGATACGCAGTATTTT. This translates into CASSSGQSTDTQYF.